The clone carrying this T cell receptor beta chain has more than one count but fewer than ten. The antigen remains unidentified. A CD45RA+ naive subset and a CD45RA-negative memory subset were split from CD4+ cells. Per germline, CDR1 MGHRA and CDR2 YSYEKL. The CDR3 spans 18 residues. V was clipped by 0 bases and J by 3 bases, with 18 bases between them. This specimen belongs to a study of shared clonotypes between healthy human individuals. As for the study in general: The plates for each donor numbered three CD4 naive, three CD4 memory, two CD8 naive and one CD8 memory. Findings and caveats of the study: Generally, naive subsets came out with larger estimated richness than memory subsets.

Sorted subsets were amplified in replicate PCRs using 150 to 250 ng DNA, tens of thousands of T cell genomes. The data were produced by immunoSEQ multiplex PCR, yet TCRdb's version contains in-frame clones alone and is incomplete. The profile covers over a million clones, with 95% to 99% appearing a single time and 0.4% to 0.45% taken by the ten largest. Sequenced input: naive CD4+ T cells sorted from blood. Subset noted: CD45RA+ positively selected. The receptor was derived from a man aged 25 to 45 in good health. The V and J genes are TRBV4-1 and TRBJ1-3; D gene unclear. CDR3 nucleotides: TGCGCCAGCAGCCAAGATCACAGACTTCTTTTGCGTGGAAACACCATATATTTT. This encodes CASSQDHRLLLRGNTIYF.